The T cell receptor (beta chain) under discussion was sequenced for a study of yellow fever vaccine responses in identical twins. Overall study findings and caveats: Reported findings indicate that twins' vaccine T cell responses seemed partially convergent, partially personalized.

TCRdb ran MiXCR on the RT-PCR reads and lists one entry per CDR3 protein. The sample yields under 4,000 distinct CDR3 sequences, approximately 80% seen once. Trimming cost V 7 bases and J 8 bases, with 24 bases left between them. This CDR3 has 15 amino acids. Germline CDR1 is SQVTM and CDR2 is ANQGSEA. With respect to this clonotype: Its specificity is unknown.

The rearrangement joins TRBV29-1 to TRBJ2-1, with D possibly matching TRBD2 (7 bases). This sample comprised T cells from blood (PBMCs), unsorted or a sorted subset (not recorded which), obtained before or after yellow fever vaccination (not recorded which). This TCR was recovered from a young woman who received the yellow fever vaccine. CDR3 bases: TGCAGCGCATTAGGGGGGGCTAACCCGGGGGATGAGCAGTTCTTC. Translation: CSALGGANPGDEQFF.